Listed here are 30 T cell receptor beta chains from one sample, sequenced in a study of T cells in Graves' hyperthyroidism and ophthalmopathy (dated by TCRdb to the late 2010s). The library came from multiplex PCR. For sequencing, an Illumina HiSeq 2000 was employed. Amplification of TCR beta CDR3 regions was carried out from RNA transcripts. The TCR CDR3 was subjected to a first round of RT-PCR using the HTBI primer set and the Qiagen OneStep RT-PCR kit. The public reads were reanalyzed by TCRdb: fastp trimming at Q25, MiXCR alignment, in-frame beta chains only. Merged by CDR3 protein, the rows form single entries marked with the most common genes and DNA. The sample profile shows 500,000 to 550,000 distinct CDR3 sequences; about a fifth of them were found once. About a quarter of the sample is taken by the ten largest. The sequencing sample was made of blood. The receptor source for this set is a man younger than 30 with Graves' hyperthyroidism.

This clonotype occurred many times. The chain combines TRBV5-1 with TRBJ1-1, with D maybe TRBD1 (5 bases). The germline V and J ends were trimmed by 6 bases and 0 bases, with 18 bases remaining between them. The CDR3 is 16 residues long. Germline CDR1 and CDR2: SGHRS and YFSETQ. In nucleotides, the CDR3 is TGCGCCAGCAACCTAGGACGGGGGGTTTTGAACACTGAAGCTTTCTTT. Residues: CASNLGRGVLNTEAFF.

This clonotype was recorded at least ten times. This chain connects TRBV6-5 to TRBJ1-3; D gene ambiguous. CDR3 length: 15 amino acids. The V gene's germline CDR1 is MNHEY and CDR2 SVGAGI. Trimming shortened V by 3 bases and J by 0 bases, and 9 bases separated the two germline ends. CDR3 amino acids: CASSYDAVSGNTIYF. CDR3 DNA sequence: TGTGCCAGCAGTTATGACGCAGTCTCTGGAAACACCATATATTTT.

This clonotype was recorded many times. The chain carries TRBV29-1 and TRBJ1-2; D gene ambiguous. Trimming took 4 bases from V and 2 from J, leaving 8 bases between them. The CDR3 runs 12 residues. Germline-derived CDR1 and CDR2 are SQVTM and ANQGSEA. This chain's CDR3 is CSVVWANYGYTF. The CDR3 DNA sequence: TGCAGCGTTGTGTGGGCCAACTATGGCTACACCTTC. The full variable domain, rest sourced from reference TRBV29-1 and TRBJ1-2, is SAVISQKPSRDICQRGTSLTIQCQVDSQVTMMFWYRQQPGQSLTLIATANQGSEATYESGFVIDKFPISRPNLTFSTLTVSNMSPEDSSIYLCSVVWANYGYTFGSGTRLTVV.

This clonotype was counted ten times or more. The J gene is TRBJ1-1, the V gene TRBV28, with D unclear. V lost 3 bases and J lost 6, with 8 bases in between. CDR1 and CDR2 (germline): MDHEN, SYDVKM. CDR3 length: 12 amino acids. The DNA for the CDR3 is TGTGCCAGCAGTTTCGGGCCGGCTGAAGCTTTCTTT. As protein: CASSFGPAEAFF.

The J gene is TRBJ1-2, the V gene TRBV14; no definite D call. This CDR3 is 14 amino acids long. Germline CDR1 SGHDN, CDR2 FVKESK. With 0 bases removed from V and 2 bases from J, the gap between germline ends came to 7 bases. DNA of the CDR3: TGTGCCAGCAGCCAAGATCCGGGGAACTATGGCTACACCTTC. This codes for CASSQDPGNYGYTF.

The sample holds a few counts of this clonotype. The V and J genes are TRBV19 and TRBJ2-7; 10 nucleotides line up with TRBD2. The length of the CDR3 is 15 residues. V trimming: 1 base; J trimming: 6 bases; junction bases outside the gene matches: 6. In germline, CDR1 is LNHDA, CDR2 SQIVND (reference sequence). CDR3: CASSIGPSGSTEQYF. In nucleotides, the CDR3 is TGTGCCAGTAGTATAGGTCCTAGCGGGAGTACCGAGCAGTACTTC.

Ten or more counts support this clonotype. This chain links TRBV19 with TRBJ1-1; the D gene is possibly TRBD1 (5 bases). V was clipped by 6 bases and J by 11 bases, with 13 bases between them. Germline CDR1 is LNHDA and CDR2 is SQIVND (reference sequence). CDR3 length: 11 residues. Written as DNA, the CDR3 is TGTGCCAGTAGAAGGGGCGAGACGGCTTTCTTT. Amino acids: CASRRGETAFF.

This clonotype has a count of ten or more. The CDR3 is CSVGQGGETQYF. In DNA form, the CDR3 reads TGCAGCGTTGGACAGGGAGGGGAGACCCAGTACTTC. The genes are TRBV29-1 and TRBJ2-5; D may be TRBD1 or TRBD2 (7 bases each). Per germline, CDR1 SQVTM and CDR2 ANQGSEA. The CDR3 loop spans 12 amino acids. V was pared by 4 bases and J by 5 bases, with 11 bases between.

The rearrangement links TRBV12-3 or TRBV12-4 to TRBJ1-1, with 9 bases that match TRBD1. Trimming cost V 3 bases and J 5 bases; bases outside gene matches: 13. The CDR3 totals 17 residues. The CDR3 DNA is TGTGCCAGCAGTTTCGCTCTGCTCCGGGACAGGGAAACTGAAGCTTTCTTT. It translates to CASSFALLRDRETEAFF.

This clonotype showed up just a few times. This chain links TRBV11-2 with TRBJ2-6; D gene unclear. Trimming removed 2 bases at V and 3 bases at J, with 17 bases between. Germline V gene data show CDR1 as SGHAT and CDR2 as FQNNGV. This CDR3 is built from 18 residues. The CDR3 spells CASSLLGSSLSGANVLTF. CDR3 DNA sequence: TGTGCCAGCAGCTTACTAGGATCGTCTTTGAGTGGGGCCAACGTCCTGACTTTC.

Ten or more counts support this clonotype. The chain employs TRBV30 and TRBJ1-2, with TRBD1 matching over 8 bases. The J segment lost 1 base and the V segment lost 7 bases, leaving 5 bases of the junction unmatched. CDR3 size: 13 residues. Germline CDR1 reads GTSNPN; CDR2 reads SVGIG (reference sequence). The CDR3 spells CASGTGVNYGYTF. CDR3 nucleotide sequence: TGTGCCTCCGGGACAGGCGTTAACTATGGCTACACCTTC.

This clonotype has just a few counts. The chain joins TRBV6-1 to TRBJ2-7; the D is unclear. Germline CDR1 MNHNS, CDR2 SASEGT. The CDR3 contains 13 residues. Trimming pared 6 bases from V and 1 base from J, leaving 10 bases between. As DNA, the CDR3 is TGTGCCAGCAGACGACCGACATCCTACGAGCAGTACTTC. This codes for CASRRPTSYEQYF.

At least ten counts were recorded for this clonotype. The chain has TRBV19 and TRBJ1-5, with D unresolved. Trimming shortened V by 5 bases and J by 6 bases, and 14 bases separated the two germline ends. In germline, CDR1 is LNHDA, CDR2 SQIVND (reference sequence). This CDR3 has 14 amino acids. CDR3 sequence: CASSPGLGLQPQHF. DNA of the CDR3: TGTGCCAGTAGTCCGGGTCTTGGCCTTCAGCCCCAGCATTTT. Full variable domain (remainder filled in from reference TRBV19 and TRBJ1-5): DGGITQSPKYLFRKEGQNVTLSCEQNLNHDAMYWYRQDPGQGLRLIYYSQIVNDFQKGDIAEGYSVSREKKESFPLTVTSAQKNPTAFYLCASSPGLGLQPQHFGDGTRLSIL.

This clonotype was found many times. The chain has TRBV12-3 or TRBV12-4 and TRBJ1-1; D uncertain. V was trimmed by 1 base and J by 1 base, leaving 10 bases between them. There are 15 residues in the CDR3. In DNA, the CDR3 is TGTGCCAGCAGTTTAGGCGGGTATACGAACACTGAAGCTTTCTTT. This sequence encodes CASSLGGYTNTEAFF.

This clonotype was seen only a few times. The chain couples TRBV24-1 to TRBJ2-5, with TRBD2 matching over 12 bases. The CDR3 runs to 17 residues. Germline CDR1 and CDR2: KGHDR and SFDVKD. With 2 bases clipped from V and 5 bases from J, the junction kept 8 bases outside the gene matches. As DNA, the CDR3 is TGTGCCACCAGTGATTCGACTAGCGGGAGCCCGCACGAGACCCAGTACTTC. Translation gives CATSDSTSGSPHETQYF.

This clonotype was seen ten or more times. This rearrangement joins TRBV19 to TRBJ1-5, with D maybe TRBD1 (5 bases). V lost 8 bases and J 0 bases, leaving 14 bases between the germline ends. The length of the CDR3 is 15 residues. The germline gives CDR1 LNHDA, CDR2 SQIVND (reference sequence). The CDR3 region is CASQTDDFSNQPQHF. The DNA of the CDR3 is TGTGCCAGTCAGACAGACGACTTTAGCAATCAGCCCCAGCATTTT.

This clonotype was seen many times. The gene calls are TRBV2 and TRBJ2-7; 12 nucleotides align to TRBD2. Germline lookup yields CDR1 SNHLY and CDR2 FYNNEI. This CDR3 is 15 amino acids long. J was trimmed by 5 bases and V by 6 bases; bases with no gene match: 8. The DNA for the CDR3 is TGTGCCAGCAGACCCACGACTAGCGGGGGCAACGAGCAGTACTTC. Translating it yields CASRPTTSGGNEQYF.

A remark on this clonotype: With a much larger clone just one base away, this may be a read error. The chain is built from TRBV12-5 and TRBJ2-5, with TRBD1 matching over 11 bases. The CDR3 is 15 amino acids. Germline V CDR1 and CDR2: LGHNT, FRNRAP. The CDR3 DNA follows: TGTGCTAGTGGTGAAGGGACAGGGGGGTCGGAGACCAAGTACTTC. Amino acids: CASGEGTGGSETKYF.

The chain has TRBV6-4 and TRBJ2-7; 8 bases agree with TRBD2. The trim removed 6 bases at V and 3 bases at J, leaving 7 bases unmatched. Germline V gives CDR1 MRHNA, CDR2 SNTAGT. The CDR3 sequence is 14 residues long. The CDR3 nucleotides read TGTGCCAGCAGAAGGACTAGCCTGGTCTACGAGCAGTACTTC. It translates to CASRRTSLVYEQYF.

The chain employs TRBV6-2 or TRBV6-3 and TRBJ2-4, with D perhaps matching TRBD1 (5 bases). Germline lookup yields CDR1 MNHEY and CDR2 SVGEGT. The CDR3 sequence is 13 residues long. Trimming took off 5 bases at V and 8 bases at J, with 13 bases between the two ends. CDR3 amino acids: CASSEWGLDIQYF. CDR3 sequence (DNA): TGTGCCAGCAGTGAGTGGGGCCTGGACATTCAGTACTTC.

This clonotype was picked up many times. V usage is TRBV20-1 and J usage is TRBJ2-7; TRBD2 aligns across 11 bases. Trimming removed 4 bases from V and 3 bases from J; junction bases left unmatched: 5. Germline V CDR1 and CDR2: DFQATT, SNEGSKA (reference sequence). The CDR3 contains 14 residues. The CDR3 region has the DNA TGCAGTGCTACTAGCGGGGGGCACCGCTACGAGCAGTACTTC. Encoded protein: CSATSGGHRYEQYF.

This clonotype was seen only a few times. CDR3 sequence (DNA): TGTGCCACCAGCCCGGCCCGGACCGGGGCCAACGTCCTGACTTTC. This codes for CATSPARTGANVLTF. The chain joins TRBV15 to TRBJ2-6; D is unresolved. V was clipped by 5 bases and J by 4 bases, with 12 bases between them. There are 15 residues in the CDR3. Germline loops: CDR1 LNHNV, CDR2 YYDKDF (reference sequence).

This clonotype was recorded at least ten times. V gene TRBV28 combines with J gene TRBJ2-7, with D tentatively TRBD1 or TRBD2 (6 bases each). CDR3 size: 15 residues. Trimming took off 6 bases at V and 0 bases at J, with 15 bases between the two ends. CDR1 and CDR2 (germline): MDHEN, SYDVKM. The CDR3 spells CASRRGGLHSYEQYF. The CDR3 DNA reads TGTGCCAGCAGGAGAGGGGGACTCCACTCCTACGAGCAGTACTTC. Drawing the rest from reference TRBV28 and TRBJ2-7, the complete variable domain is DVKVTQSSRYLVKRTGEKVFLECVQDMDHENMFWYRQDPGLGLRLIYFSYDVKMKEKGDIPEGYSVSREKKERFSLILESASTNQTSMYLCASRRGGLHSYEQYFGPGTRLTVT.

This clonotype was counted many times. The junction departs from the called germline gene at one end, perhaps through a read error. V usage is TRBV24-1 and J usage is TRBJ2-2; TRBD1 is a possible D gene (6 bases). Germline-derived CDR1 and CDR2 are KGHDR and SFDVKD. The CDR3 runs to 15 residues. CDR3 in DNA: TGTGCCACCAGTGCCGCTCAGGGGTACACCGGGGAGCCGTTTTTT. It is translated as CATSAAQGYTGEPFF.

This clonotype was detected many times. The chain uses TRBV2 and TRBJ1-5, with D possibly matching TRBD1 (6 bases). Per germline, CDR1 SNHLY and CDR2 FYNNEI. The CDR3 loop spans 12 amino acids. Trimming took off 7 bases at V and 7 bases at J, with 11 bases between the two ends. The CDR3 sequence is CASNREEQPQHF. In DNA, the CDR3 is TGTGCCAGCAACAGGGAGGAACAGCCCCAGCATTTT.

The CDR3, as DNA: TGTGCCAGCAGGCCGATTGGGGTGGTAGAGACCCAGTACTTC. This sequence encodes CASRPIGVVETQYF. This chain links TRBV28 with TRBJ2-5; D gene ambiguous. This CDR3 region has 14 residues. CDR1 and CDR2 from the germline V gene are MDHEN and SYDVKM. The V end lost 6 bases, the J end lost 4 bases, and 15 bases lay between the germline ends.

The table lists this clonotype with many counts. CDR3 DNA: TGTGCCAGCAGTGAATATCGGGAGAACACTGAAGCTTTCTTT. Its translation: CASSEYRENTEAFF. V is TRBV6-1 and J is TRBJ1-1; no definite D call. Germline loops: CDR1 MNHNS, CDR2 SASEGT. The CDR3 spans 14 residues. V lost 2 bases, J lost 1 base, and 8 bases lay in between.

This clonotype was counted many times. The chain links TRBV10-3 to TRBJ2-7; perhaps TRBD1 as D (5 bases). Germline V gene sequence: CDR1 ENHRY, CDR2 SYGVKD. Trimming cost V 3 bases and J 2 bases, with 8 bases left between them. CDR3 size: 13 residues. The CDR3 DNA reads TGTGCCATCAGTGATTTCAGGGCCTACGAGCAGTACTTC. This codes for CAISDFRAYEQYF.

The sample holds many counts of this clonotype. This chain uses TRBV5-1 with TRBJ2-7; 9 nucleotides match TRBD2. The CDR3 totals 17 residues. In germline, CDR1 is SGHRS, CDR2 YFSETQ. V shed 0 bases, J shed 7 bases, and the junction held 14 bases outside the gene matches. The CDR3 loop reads CASSLGAGGPVGDEQYF. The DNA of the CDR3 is TGCGCCAGCAGCTTGGGTGCGGGGGGGCCAGTAGGGGATGAGCAGTACTTC.

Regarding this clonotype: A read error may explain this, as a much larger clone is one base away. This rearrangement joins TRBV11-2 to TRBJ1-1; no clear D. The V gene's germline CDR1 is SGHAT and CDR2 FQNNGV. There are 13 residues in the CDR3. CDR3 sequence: CASSLVKIPEACF. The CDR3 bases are TGTGCCAGCAGCTTAGTCAAGATCCCTGAAGCTTGCTTT.